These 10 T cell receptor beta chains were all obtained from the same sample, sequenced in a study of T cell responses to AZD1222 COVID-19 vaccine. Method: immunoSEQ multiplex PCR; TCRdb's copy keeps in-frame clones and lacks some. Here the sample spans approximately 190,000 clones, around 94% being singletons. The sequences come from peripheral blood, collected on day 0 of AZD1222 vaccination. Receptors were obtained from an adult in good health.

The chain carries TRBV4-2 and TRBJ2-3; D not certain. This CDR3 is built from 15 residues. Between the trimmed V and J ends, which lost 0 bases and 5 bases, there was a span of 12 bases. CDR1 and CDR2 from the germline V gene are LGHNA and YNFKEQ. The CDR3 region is CASSQDLTRVDTQYF. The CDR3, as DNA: TGTGCCAGCAGCCAAGATCTGACCCGCGTAGATACGCAGTATTTT.

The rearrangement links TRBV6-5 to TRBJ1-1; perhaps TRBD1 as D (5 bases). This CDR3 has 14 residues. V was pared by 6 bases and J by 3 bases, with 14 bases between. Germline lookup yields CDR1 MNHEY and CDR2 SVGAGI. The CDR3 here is CASRAQGQDTEAFF. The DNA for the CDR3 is TGTGCCAGCAGGGCTCAGGGTCAGGACACTGAAGCTTTCTTT.

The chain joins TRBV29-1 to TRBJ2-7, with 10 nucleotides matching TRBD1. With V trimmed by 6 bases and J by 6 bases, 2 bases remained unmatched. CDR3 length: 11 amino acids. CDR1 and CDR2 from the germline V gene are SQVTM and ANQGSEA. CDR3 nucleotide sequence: TGCAGCGTACGGGACAGGGGCGAGCAGTACTTC. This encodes CSVRDRGEQYF.

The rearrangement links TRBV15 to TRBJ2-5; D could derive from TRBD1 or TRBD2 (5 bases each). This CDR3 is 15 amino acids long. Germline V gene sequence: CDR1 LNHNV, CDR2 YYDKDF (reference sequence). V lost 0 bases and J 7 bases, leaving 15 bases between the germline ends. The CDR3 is CATSRDGGSGGTQYF. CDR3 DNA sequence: TGTGCCACCAGCAGAGATGGGGGTTCTGGAGGGACCCAGTACTTC. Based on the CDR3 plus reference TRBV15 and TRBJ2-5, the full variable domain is DAMVIQNPRYQVTQFGKPVTLSCSQTLNHNVMYWYQQKSSQAPKLLFHYYDKDFNNEADTPDNFQSRRPNTSFCFLDIRSPGLGDTAMYLCATSRDGGSGGTQYFGPGTRLLVL.

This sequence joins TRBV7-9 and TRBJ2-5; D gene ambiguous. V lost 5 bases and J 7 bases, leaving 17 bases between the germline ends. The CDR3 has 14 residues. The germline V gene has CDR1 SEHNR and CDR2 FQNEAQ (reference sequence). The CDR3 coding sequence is TGTGCCAGCAGCCAGCTTAGAGATAAGGTGACCCAGTACTTC. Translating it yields CASSQLRDKVTQYF.

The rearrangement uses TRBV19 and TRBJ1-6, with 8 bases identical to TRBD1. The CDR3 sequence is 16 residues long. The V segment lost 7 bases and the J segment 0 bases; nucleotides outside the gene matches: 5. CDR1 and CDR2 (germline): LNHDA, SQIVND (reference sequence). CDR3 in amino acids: CASTETGGSYNSPLHF. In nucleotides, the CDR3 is TGTGCCAGTACCGAAACAGGGGGCTCCTATAATTCACCCCTCCACTTT.

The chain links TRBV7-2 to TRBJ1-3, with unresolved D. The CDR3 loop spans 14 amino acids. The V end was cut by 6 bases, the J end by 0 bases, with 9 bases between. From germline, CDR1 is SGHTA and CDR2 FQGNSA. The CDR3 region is CASRNQSSGNTIYF. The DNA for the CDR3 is TGTGCCAGCAGAAATCAGAGCTCTGGAAACACCATATATTTT.

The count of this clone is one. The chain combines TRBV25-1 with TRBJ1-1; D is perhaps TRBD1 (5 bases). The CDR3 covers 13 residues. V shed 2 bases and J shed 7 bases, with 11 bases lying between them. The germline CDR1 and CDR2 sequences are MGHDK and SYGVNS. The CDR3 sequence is CASSEVGQGEAFF. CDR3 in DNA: TGTGCCAGCAGTGAAGTTGGGCAGGGTGAAGCTTTCTTT. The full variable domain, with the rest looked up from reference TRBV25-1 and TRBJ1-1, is EADIYQTPRYLVIGTGKKITLECSQTMGHDKMYWYQQDPGMELHLIHYSYGVNSTEKGDLSSESTVSRIRTEHFPLTLESARPSHTSQYLCASSEVGQGEAFFGQGTRLTVV.

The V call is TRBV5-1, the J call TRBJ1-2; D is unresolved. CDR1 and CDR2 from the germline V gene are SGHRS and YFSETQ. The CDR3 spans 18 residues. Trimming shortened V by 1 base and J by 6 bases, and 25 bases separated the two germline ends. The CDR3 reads CASSLRAGIIQEVDGYTF. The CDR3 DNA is TGCGCCAGCAGCTTGCGGGCCGGGATAATTCAGGAAGTTGATGGCTACACCTTC.

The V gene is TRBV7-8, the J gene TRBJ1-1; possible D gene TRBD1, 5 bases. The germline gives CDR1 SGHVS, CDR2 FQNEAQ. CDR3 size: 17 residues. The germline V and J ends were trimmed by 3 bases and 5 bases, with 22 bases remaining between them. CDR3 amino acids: CASSLGDMGQWITEAFF. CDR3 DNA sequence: TGTGCCAGCAGCTTGGGGGATATGGGGCAATGGATTACTGAAGCTTTCTTT.